What follows describes a single T cell receptor beta chain. This table comes from immunoSEQ multiplex PCR, and its TCRdb copy is limited to in-frame clones, with some not included. The sample contains about 84,000 clones, 90% of which appear only once. The data belong to a study of PD-L1 blockade in urothelial cancer. From germline, CDR1 is SGHVS and CDR2 FQNEAQ. The CDR3 runs to 17 residues. Trimming left V 5 bases short and J 0 bases short, with 14 bases between. The rearrangement links TRBV7-8 to TRBJ2-6, with D perhaps TRBD2 (5 bases). The receptor was derived from a man between 60 and 70 years old with urothelial cancer. Sequenced here: PBMCs, sampled around atezolizumab (anti-PD-L1) treatment. Here the CDR3 DNA reads TGTGCCAGCAGCCCAGAGAGCGGAGGCTCTGGGGCCAACGTCCTGACTTTC. The encoded protein is CASSPESGGSGANVLTF.